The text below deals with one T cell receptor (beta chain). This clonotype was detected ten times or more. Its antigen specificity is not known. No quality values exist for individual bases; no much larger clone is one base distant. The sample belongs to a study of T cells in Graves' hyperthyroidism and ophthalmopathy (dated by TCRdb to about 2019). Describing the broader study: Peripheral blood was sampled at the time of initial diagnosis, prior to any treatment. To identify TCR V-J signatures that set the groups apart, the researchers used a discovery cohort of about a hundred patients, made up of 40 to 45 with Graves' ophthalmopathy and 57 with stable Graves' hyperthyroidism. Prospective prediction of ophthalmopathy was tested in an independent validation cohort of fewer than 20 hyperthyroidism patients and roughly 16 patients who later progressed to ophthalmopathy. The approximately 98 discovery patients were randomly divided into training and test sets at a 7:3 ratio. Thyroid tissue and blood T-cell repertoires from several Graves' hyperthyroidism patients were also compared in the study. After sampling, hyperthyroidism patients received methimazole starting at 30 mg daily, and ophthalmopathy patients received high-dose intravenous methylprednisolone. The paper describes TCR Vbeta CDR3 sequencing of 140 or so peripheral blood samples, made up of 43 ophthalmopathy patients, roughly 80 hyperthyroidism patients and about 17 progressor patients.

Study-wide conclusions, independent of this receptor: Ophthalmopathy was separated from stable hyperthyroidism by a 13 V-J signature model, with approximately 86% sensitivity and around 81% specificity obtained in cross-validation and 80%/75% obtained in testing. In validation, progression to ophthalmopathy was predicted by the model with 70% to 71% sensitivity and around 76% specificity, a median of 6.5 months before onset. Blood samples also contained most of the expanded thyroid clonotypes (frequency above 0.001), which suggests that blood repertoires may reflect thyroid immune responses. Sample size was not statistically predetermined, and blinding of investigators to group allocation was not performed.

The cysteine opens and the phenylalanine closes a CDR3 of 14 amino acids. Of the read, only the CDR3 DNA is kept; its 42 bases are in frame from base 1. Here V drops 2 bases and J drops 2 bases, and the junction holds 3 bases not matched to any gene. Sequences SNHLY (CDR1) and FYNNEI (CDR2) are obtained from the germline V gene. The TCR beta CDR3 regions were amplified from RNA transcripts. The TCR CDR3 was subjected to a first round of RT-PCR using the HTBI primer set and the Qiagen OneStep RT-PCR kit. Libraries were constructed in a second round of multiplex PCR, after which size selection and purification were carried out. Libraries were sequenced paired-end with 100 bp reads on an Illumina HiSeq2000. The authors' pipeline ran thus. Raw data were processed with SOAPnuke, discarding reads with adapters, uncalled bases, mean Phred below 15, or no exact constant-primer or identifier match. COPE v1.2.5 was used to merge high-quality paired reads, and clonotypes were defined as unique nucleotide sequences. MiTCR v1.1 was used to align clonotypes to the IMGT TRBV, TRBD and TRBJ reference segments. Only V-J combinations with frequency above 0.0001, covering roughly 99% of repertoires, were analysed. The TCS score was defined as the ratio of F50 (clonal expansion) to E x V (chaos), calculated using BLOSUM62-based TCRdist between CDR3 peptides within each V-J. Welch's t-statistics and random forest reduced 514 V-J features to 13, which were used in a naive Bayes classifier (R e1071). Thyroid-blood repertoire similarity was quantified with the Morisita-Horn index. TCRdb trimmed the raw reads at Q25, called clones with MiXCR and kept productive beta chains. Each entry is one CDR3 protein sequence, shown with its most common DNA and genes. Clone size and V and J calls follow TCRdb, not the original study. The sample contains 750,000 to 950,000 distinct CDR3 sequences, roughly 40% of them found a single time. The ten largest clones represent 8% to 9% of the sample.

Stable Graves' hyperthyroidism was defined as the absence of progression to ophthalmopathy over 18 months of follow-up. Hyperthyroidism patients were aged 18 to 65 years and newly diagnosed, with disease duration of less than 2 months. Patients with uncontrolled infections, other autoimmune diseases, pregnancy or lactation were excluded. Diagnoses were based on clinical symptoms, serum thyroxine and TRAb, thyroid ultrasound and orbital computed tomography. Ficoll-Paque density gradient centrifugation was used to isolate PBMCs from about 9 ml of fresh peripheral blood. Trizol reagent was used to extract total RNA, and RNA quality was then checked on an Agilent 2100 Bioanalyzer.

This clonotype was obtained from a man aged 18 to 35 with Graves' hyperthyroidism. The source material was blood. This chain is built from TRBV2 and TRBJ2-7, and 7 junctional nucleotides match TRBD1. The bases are TGTGCCAGCAGTGAACCGGGACAGCCCTACGAGCAGTACTTC. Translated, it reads CASSEPGQPYEQYF.